This is a list of T cell receptor beta chains from one sample in a study of identical twins. TCRdb independently ran MiXCR on the 5' RACE reads; one entry per CDR3 protein. The repertoire holds about 530,000 distinct CDR3 sequences, with about a fifth as singletons. This same sample was also part of a study on yellow fever vaccine responses in identical twins.

Sequenced sample: CD4+ T cells sorted from blood. These receptors originate from a woman under 30 in good health. Both conserved end residues are part of each CDR3. Each record gives: clone size, V gene, J gene, D gene, CDR3 DNA, CDR3 protein. The D gene is left open where the match is weak. Only some rows state a clone size, as once, few, many or a class for expanded clones.

-	TRBV15	TRBJ2-1	-	TGTGCCACCAGCAGAGATGACTATTCCGACTCTGAGCAGTTCTTC	CATSRDDYSDSEQFF
-	TRBV9	TRBJ2-1	TRBD2	TGTGCCAGCAGCGTAGGAAGCGGGAGCTCCTACAATGAGCAGTTCTTC	CASSVGSGSSYNEQFF
-	TRBV12-5	TRBJ2-3	-	TGTGCTAGTGGCTCGGACTCTAGGGCAGATACGCAGTATTTT	CASGSDSRADTQYF
-	TRBV5-6	TRBJ2-7	TRBD1	TGTGCCAGCAGCCTACAGGGGGTGTCCTACGAGCAGTACTTC	CASSLQGVSYEQYF
-	TRBV27	TRBJ1-5	-	TGTGCCAGCAGTTTATCGCCAGGGGCAGGTCAGCCCCAGCATTTT	CASSLSPGAGQPQHF
-	TRBV10-3	TRBJ2-5	TRBD1	TGTGCCATCAGTGAGAACAGGGGAGAGACCCAGTACTTC	CAISENRGETQYF
few	TRBV12-3/TRBV12-4	TRBJ1-2	-	TGTGCCAGCAGTTTAGCGATGGCGATGGGACACTATGGCTACACCTTC	CASSLAMAMGHYGYTF
few	TRBV14	TRBJ1-2	-	TGTGCCAGCAGCCAAGAGGCCCGATGGGACACCAACTATGGCTACACCTTC	CASSQEARWDTNYGYTF
-	TRBV2	TRBJ2-1	-	TGTGCCAGCAGTGAACAAGGCGAGACCTACAATGAGCAGTTCTTC	CASSEQGETYNEQFF
few	TRBV9	TRBJ2-1	-	-	CASSEPHRVGAGASLGPFF
few	TRBV24-1	TRBJ2-1	TRBD2	TGTGCCACCAGTGATTCCGTAGGCGGGAGCTCCTACAATGAGCAGTTCTTC	CATSDSVGGSSYNEQFF
-	TRBV29-1	TRBJ2-7	TRBD2	TGCAGCGTTGTGGAGACTAGCGCCTACGAGCAGTACTTC	CSVVETSAYEQYF
-	TRBV24-1	TRBJ2-2	TRBD2	TGTGCCACCAGTACTGGGACTAGCGGGAGACGGGTCACCGGGGAGCTGTTTTTT	CATSTGTSGRRVTGELFF
-	TRBV7-8	TRBJ2-1	-	TGTGCCAGCAGCGCGCCGGGAGTCTACAATGAGCAGTTCTTC	CASSAPGVYNEQFF
few	TRBV3-1	TRBJ2-7	TRBD2	TGTGCCAGCAGCCAAGGTGTAGGCGGGAGACACTACGAGCAGTACTTC	CASSQGVGGRHYEQYF
-	TRBV12-3/TRBV12-4	TRBJ2-5	-	TGTGCCAGCAGAAACCGGGGGAAGAAGACCCAGTACTTC	CASRNRGKKTQYF
-	TRBV7-2	TRBJ1-1	-	TGTGCCAGCAGCGGCGAGGTAGCGACGGAAGCTTTCTTT	CASSGEVATEAFF
-	TRBV5-1	TRBJ1-5	-	TGCGCCAGCAGCTTGGGACAAGGGCCCCATGAGCCCCAGCATTTT	CASSLGQGPHEPQHF
-	TRBV29-1	TRBJ2-7	TRBD2	TGCAGCGTTGAAACTAGCGGGCCGAACCAGTACTTC	CSVETSGPNQYF
-	TRBV4-2	TRBJ2-6	-	TGTGCCAGCAGCCAAGTTTTCCCGGACCGCCCCTCTGGGGCCAACGTCCTGACTTTC	CASSQVFPDRPSGANVLTF
few	TRBV28	TRBJ1-4	TRBD1	TGTGCCAGCAGACCCCTAGGGGACAGTTCTAATGAAAAACTGTTTTTT	CASRPLGDSSNEKLFF
-	TRBV7-9	TRBJ1-1	-	TGTGCCAGCAGCTTAATAAGTACCTATTCTTCTGAAGCTTTCTTT	CASSLISTYSSEAFF
-	TRBV20-1	TRBJ1-1	TRBD1	TGCAGTGCCCCAGACCCGAACAGGGGGAACACTGAAGCTTTCTTT	CSAPDPNRGNTEAFF
-	TRBV6-6	TRBJ1-1	-	TGTGCCAGCAGTTACTCTGGACCTGAAGCTTTCTTT	CASSYSGPEAFF
few	TRBV10-3	TRBJ2-7	TRBD2	TGTGCCATCAGTGAGTCACCCCTAGCGGGGGTCTACGAGCAGTACTTC	CAISESPLAGVYEQYF
few	TRBV29-1	TRBJ2-2	-	TGCAGCGTTTCTCGGGCCGCGAACACCGGGGAGCTGTTTTTT	CSVSRAANTGELFF
-	TRBV28	TRBJ2-1	TRBD1	TGTGCCAGCAGCGGGGGACAGGCCGGGGGCGATGAGCAGTTCTTC	CASSGGQAGGDEQFF
-	TRBV20-1	TRBJ2-3	-	TGCAGTGCGACGTGGGACACCGCTAGCACAGATACGCAGTATTTT	CSATWDTASTDTQYF
-	TRBV6-2/TRBV6-3	TRBJ2-4	TRBD2	TGTGCCAGCAGTCCTAATCCTCCGGGACTAGCGGGAGCTGGGGCCAAAAACATTCAGTACTTC	CASSPNPPGLAGAGAKNIQYF
few	TRBV11-2	TRBJ2-7	-	TGTGCCAGCAGCAACCGGGACGGGCTCTACGAGCAGTACTTC	CASSNRDGLYEQYF
few	TRBV6-5	TRBJ2-3	TRBD2	TGTGCCAGCAGTTACCGGGGACTAGCGGGGACAGATACGCAGTATTTT	CASSYRGLAGTDTQYF
-	TRBV6-1	TRBJ2-5	-	TGTGCCAGCAGTCCCTCCAGGGCCCAAGAGACCCAGTACTTC	CASSPSRAQETQYF
-	TRBV20-1	TRBJ1-1	-	TGCAGTGCCAATAGACCTGAAGCTTTCTTT	CSANRPEAFF
few	TRBV5-6	TRBJ2-2	-	TGTGCCAGCAGCCCCTTAGGGGGGGCTGGGAACACCGGGGAGCTGTTTTTT	CASSPLGGAGNTGELFF
few	TRBV15	TRBJ1-1	-	TGTGCCACCAGCAGAGCTGGCAGTGGTAGGGGTGAAGCTTTCTTT	CATSRAGSGRGEAFF
-	TRBV3-1	TRBJ2-7	-	TGTGCCAGCAGCCCCCGGCAGTCGTTTCTCTCCTACGAGCAGTACTTC	CASSPRQSFLSYEQYF
few	TRBV5-1	TRBJ2-1	TRBD2	TGCGCCTCCTCCCCGGATAGCGGGAGGGAAAATGAGCAGTTCTTC	CASSPDSGRENEQFF
few	TRBV19	TRBJ1-2	TRBD1	TGTGCCAGTAGTCTCTACAGGGGGTGGTATGGCTACACCTTC	CASSLYRGWYGYTF
few	TRBV4-1	TRBJ1-6	TRBD1	TGCGCCAGCAGCCAGGATTCGACAGGGATTAATTCACCCCTCCACTTT	CASSQDSTGINSPLHF
-	TRBV2	TRBJ1-6	TRBD1	TGTGCCAGCGGGACAGGGGCTAGGATTTCACCCCTCCACTTT	CASGTGARISPLHF
-	TRBV19	TRBJ2-1	TRBD2	TGTGCCAGTAGTATTTGGACTAGCGGGTACAATGAGCAGTTCTTC	CASSIWTSGYNEQFF
-	TRBV28	TRBJ2-7	-	TGTGCCAGCAAGGAGGTAGGCTCCGAGCGGTACTTC	CASKEVGSERYF
-	TRBV5-1	TRBJ1-2	-	TGCGCCAGCAGTTTTGACGGATCTAACTATGGCTACACCTTC	CASSFDGSNYGYTF
few	TRBV24-1	TRBJ2-2	-	TGTGCCACCAGACCACCCGGGACTTCGAACACCGGGGAGCTGTTTTTT	CATRPPGTSNTGELFF
-	TRBV11-2	TRBJ2-5	TRBD2	TGTGCCAGCAGCTTAGTAGAAGCGGGAGTCACCCAGTACTTC	CASSLVEAGVTQYF
few	TRBV5-1	TRBJ2-7	TRBD2	TGCGCCAGCAGCTCTACGGGACTAGCGGGTAGGGAGCAGTACTTC	CASSSTGLAGREQYF
-	TRBV20-1	TRBJ2-1	TRBD2	TGCTGTGCTAGAGATAATCGGCTAGCGGGTCGCTCTCCCTACAATGAGCAGTTCTTC	CCARDNRLAGRSPYNEQFF
-	TRBV20-1	TRBJ2-7	-	TGCAGTGCTAGAGATCTCCCCCGTAGGGGGAACGAGCAGTACTTC	CSARDLPRRGNEQYF